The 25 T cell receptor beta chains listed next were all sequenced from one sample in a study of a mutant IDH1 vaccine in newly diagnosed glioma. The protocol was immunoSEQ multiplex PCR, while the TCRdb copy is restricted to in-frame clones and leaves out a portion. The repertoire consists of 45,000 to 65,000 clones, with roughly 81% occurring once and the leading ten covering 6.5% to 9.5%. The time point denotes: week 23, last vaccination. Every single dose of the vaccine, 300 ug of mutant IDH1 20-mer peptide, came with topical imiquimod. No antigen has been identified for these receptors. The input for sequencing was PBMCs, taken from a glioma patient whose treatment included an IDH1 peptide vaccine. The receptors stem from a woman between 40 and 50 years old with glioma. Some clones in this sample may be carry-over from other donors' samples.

Here the CDR3 DNA reads TGTGCCAGCAGCCAACGCTTACAAAGTCGGGCCAACGTCCTGACTTTC. Protein product: CASSQRLQSRANVLTF. The rearrangement uses TRBV7-3 and TRBJ2-6; no reliable D call. V lost 5 bases and J lost 5, with 16 bases in between. Germline CDR1 is SGHTA and CDR2 is FQGTGA. The CDR3 has 16 residues. Supplemented by reference TRBV7-3 and TRBJ2-6, the full variable domain reads GAGVSQTPSNKVTEKGKYVELRCDPISGHTALYWYRQSLGQGPEFLIYFQGTGAADDSGLPNDRFFAVRPEGSVSTLKIQRTERGDSAVYLCASSQRLQSRANVLTFGAGSRLTVL.

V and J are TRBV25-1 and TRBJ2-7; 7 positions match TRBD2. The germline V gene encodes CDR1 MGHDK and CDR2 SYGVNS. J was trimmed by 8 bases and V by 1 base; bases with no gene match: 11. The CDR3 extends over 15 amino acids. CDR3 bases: TGTGCCAGCAGTGAATTGGGGGGAGGGCCGGAGAAGCAGTACTTC. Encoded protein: CASSELGGGPEKQYF.

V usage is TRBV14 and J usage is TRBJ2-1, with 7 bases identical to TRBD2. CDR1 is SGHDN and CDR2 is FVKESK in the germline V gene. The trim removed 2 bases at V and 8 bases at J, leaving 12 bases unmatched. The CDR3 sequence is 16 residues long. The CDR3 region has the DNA TGTGCCAGCAGCCAAAACGCTCGGGGGGTGAAGTATGAGCAGTTCTTC. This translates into CASSQNARGVKYEQFF.

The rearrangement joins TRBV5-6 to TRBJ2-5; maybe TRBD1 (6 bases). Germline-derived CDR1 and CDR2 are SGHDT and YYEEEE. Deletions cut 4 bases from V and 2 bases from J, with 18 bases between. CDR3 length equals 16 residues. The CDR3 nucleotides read TGTGCCAGCAGCACCCGGACAGCACTTGGGCAAGAGACCCAGTACTTC. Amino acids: CASSTRTALGQETQYF.

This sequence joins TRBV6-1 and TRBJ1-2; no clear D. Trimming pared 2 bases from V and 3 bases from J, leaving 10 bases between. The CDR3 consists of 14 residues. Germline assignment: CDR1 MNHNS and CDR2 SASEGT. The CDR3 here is CASSETWTDYGYTF. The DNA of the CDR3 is TGTGCCAGCAGTGAAACTTGGACGGACTATGGCTACACCTTC.

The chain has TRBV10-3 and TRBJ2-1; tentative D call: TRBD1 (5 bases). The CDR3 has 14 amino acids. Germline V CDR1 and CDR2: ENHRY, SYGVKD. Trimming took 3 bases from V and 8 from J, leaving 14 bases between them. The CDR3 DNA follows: TGTGCCATCAGTGAAGGGCCAGGGTCCGATGAGCAGTTCTTC. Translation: CAISEGPGSDEQFF.

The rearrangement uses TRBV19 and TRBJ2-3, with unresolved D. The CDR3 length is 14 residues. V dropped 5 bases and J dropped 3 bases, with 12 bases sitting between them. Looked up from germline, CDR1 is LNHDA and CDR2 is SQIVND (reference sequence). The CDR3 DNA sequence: TGTGCCAGTAGTGACGACGTAGGTACAGATACGCAGTATTTT. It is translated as CASSDDVGTDTQYF.

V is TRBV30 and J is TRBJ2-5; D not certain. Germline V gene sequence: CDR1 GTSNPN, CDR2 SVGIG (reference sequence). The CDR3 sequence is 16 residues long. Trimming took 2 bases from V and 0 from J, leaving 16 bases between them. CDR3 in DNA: TGTGCCTGGAGTCCCCCGAGTAACCTGTACCAAGAGACCCAGTACTTC. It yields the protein CAWSPPSNLYQETQYF. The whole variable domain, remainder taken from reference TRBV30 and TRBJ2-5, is SQTIHQWPATLVQPVGSPLSLECTVEGTSNPNLYWYRQAAGRGLQLLFYSVGIGQISSEVPQNLSASRPQDRQFILSSKKLLLSDSGFYLCAWSPPSNLYQETQYFGPGTRLLVL.

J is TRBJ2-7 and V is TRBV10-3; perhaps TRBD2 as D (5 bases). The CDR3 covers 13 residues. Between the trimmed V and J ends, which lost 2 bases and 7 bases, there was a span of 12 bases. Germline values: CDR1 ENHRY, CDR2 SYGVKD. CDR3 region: CAISEGLEREQYF. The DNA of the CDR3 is TGTGCCATCAGTGAGGGACTGGAAAGGGAGCAGTACTTC.

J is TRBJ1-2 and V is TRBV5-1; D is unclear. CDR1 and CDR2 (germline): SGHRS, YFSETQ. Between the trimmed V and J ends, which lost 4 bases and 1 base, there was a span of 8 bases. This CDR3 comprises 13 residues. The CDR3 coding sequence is TGCGCCAGCAGCAGTTACGGTAACTATGGCTACACCTTC. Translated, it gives CASSSYGNYGYTF.

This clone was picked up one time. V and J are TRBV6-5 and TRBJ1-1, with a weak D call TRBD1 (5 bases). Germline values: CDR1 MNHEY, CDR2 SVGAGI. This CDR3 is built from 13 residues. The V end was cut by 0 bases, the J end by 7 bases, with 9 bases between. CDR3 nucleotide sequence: TGTGCCAGCAGTTACTCGATGGGGGATGAAGCTTTCTTT. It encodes CASSYSMGDEAFF.

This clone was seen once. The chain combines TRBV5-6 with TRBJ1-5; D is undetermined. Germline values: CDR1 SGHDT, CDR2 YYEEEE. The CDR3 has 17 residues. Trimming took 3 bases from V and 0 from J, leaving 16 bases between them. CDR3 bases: TGTGCCAGCAGCTCCGAGGGAGGGATGATTAGCAATCAGCCCCAGCATTTT. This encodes CASSSEGGMISNQPQHF.

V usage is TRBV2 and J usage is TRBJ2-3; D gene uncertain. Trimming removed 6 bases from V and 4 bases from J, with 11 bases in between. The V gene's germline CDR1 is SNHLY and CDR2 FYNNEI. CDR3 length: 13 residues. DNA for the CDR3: TGTGCCAGCAGCTATTTGCAAGCAGATACGCAGTATTTT. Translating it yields CASSYLQADTQYF.

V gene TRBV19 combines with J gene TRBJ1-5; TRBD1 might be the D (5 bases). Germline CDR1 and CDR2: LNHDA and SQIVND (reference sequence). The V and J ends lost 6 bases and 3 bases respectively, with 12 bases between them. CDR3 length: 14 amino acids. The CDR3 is CASSRQGYNQPQHF. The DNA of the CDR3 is TGTGCCAGTAGCAGGCAGGGATACAATCAGCCCCAGCATTTT.

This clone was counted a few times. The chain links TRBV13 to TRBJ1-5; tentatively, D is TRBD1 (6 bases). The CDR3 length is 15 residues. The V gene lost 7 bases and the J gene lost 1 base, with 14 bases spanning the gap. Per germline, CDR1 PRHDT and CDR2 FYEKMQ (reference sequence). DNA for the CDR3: TGTGCCAGCAAAGTTAGGGGGGGCAGCAATCAGCCCCAGCATTTT. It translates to CASKVRGGSNQPQHF. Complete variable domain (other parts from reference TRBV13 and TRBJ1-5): AAGVIQSPRHLIKEKRETATLKCYPIPRHDTVYWYQQGPGQDPQFLISFYEKMQSDKGSIPDRFSAQQFSDYHSELNMSSLELGDSALYFCASKVRGGSNQPQHFGDGTRLSIL.

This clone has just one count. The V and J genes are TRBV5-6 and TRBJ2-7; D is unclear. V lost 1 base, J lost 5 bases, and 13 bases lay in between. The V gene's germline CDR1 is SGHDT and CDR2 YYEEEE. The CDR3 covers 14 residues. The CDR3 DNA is TGTGCCAGCAGCTTGTCGACGACATTCCACGAGCAGTACTTC. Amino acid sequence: CASSLSTTFHEQYF.

The CDR3 reads CASSEVGRAYDQPQHF. In DNA form, the CDR3 reads TGTGCCAGCAGTGAGGTGGGACGGGCTTATGATCAGCCCCAGCATTTT. J is TRBJ1-5 and V is TRBV2; a weak D match, TRBD1 (5 bases). V shed 3 bases and J shed 5 bases, with 17 bases lying between them. The CDR3 is 16 residues long. The germline gives CDR1 SNHLY, CDR2 FYNNEI. Looking up the rest from reference TRBV2 and TRBJ1-5 gives the full variable domain: EPEVTQTPSHQVTQMGQEVILRCVPISNHLYFYWYRQILGQKVEFLVSFYNNEISEKSEIFDDQFSVERPDGSNFTLKIRSTKLEDSAMYFCASSEVGRAYDQPQHFGDGTRLSIL.

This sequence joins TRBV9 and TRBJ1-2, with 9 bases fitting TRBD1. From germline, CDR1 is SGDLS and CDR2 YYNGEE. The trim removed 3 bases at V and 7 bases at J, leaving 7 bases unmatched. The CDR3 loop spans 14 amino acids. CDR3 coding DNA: TGTGCCAGCAGCGCCACAGGGGGCACTGGTGGCTACACCTTC. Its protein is CASSATGGTGGYTF. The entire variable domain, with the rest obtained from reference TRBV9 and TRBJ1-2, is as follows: DSGVTQTPKHLITATGQRVTLRCSPRSGDLSVYWYQQSLDQGLQFLIQYYNGEERAKGNILERFSAQQFPDLHSELNLSSLELGDSALYFCASSATGGTGGYTFGSGTRLTVV.

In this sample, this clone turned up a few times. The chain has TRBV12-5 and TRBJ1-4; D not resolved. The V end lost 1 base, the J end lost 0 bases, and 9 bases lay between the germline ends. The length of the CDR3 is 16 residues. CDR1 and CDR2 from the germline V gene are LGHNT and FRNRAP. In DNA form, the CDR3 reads TGTGCTAGTGGTTTGGGACTTGGGACAACTAATGAAAAACTGTTTTTT. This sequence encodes CASGLGLGTTNEKLFF.

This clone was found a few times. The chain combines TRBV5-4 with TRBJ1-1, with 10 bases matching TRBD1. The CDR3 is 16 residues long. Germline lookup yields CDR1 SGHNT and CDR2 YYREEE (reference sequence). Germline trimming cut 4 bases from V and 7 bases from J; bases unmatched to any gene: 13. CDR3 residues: CASSDRDRGGVGEAFF. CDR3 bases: TGTGCCAGCAGCGATCGGGACAGGGGTGGCGTTGGTGAAGCTTTCTTT.

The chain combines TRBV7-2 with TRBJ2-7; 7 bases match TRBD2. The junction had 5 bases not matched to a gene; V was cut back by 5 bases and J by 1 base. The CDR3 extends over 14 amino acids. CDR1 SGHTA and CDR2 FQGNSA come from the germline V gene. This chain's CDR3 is CASSPGRGSYEQYF. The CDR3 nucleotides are TGTGCCAGCAGCCCTGGGAGGGGATCCTACGAGCAGTACTTC. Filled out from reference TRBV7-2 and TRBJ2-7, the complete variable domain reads GAGVSQSPSNKVTEKGKDVELRCDPISGHTALYWYRQSLGQGLEFLIYFQGNSAPDKSGLPSDRFSAERTGGSVSTLTIQRTQQEDSAVYLCASSPGRGSYEQYFGPGTRLTVT.

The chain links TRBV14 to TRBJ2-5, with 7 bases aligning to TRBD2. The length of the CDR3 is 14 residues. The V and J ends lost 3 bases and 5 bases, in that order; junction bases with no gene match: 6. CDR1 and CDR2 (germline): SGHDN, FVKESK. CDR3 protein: CASSQVQGGETQYF. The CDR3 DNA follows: TGTGCCAGCAGCCAGGTGCAGGGAGGGGAGACCCAGTACTTC. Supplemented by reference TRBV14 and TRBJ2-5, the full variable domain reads EAGVTQFPSHSVIEKGQTVTLRCDPISGHDNLYWYRRVMGKEIKFLLHFVKESKQDESGMPNNRFLAERTGGTYSTLKVQPAELEDSGVYFCASSQVQGGETQYFGPGTRLLVL.

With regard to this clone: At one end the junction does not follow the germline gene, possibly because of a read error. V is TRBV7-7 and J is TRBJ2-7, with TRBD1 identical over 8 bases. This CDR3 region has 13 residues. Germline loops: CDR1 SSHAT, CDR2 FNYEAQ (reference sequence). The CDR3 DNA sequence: TGTGCTAGCAGCAAGGACAGGGCTCTCGAGCAGTACTTC. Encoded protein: CASSKDRALEQYF.

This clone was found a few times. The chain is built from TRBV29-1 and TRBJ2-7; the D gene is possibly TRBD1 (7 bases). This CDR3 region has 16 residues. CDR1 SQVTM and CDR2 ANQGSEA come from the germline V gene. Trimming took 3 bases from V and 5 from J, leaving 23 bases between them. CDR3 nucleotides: TGCAGCGTTGAGGGCGGGACAGACCATCTTATGAACGAGCAGTACTTC. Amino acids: CSVEGGTDHLMNEQYF.

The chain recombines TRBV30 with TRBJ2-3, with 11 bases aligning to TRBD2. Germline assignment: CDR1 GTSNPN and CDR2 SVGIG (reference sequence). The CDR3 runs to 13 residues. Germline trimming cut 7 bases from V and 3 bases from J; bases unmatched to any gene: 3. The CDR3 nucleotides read TGTGCCTCCGCTAGCGGGGGGACAGATACGCAGTATTTT. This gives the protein CASASGGTDTQYF. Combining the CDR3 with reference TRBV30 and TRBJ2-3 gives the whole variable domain SQTIHQWPATLVQPVGSPLSLECTVEGTSNPNLYWYRQAAGRGLQLLFYSVGIGQISSEVPQNLSASRPQDRQFILSSKKLLLSDSGFYLCASASGGTDTQYFGPGTRLTVL.